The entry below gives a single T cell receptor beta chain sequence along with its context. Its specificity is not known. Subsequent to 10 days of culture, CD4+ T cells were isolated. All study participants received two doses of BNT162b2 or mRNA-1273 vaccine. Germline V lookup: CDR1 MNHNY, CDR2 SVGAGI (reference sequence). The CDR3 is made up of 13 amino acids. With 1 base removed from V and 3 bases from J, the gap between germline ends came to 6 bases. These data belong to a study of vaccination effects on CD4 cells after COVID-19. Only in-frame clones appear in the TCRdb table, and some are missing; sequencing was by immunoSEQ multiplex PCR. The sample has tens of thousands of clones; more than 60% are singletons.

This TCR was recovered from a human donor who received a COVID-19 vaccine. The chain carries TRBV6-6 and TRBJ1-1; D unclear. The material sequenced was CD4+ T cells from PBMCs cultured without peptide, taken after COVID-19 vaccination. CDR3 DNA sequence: TGTGCCAGCAGTTACTTGAGGGACACTGAAGCTTTCTTT. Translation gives CASSYLRDTEAFF.